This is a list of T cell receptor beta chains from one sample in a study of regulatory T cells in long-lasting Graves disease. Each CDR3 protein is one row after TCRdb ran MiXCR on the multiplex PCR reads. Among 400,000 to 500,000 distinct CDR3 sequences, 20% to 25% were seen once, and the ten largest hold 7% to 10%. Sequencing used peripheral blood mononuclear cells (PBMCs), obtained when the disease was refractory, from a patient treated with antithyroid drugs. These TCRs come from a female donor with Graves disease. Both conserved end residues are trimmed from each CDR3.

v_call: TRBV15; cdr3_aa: ATSREDKSNEKLF
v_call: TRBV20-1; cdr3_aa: SATRTGPYGYT
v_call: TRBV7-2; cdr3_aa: ASLPGGYGYT
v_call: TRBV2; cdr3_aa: ASSDRAGYGYT
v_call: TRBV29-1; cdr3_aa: SVEIGNTIY
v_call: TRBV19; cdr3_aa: ASRKGQGDNQPQH
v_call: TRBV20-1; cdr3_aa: SARESTSGSYEQY
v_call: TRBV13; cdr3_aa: ASSPGQGSYYGYT
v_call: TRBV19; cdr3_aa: ASSPDGENTEAF
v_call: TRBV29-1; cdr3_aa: SVDTGLGTEAF
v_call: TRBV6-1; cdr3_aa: ASRIYRNTGELF
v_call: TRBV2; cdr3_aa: ASSDTGVGRT
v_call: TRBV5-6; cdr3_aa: ASSWKDGANTEAF
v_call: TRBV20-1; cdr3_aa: SARALGQGGETQY
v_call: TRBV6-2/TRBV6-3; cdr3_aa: ASSETPQEFSNAPQH
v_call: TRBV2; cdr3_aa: ASRLQGGGGELF
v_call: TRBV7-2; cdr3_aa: ASSSTSGRGSGELF
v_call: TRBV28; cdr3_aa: ASSSPSGAGGTGPGELF
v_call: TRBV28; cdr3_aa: ASAGSGMNNEQF
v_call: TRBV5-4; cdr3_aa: ASREGQGFQETQY
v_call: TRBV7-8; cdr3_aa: ASSKRRETQY
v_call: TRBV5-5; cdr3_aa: ASSPSHLFNQPQH
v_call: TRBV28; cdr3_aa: ASSGVEKDSYEQY
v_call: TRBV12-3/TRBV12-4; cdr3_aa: ASTPGQTNTEAF
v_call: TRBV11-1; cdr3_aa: ASSVGTGETQY
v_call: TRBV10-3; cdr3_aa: AISGFPGTGLEGYT
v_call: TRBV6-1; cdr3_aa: ATMSRAQWFTEAF
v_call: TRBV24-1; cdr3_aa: ATSDRDSPLH
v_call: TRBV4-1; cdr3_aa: ASSVVAGSGYGYT
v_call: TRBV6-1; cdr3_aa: ASRGLAGVVEQY
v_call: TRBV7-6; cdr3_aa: ASSHGTRLDEQY